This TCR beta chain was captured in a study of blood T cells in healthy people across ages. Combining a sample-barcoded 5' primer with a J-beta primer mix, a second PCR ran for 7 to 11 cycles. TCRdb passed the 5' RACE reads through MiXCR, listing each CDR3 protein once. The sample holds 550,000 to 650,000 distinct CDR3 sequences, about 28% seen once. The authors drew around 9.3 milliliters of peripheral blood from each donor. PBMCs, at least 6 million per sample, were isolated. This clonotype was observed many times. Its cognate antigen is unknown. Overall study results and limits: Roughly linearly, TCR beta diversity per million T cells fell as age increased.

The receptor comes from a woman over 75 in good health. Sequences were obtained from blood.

The chain's CDR3 is CSVPHRGNGDTQYF. The CDR3 region has the DNA TGCAGCGTTCCTCACAGGGGGAATGGGGATACGCAGTATTTT. The genes are TRBV29-1 and TRBJ2-3; 8 bases line up with TRBD1. V lost 5 bases and J lost 6; bases outside the gene matches: 10. The CDR3 covers 14 residues. Germline CDR1 is SQVTM and CDR2 is ANQGSEA.